The sequence of this T cell receptor (beta chain) was determined in a study of T cell responses to AZD1222 COVID-19 vaccine. Study-wide points: A rise in Spike-specific TCR breadth and depth followed two AZD1222 doses.

This clone was seen only a few times. Its specificity is not known. Here immunoSEQ multiplex PCR was the method, and the copy in TCRdb shows in-frame clones only, minus some. Among 15,000 to 20,000 clones, around 81% were seen once, and the ten largest hold 21%. The length of the CDR3 is 14 residues. Germline V CDR1 and CDR2: ENHRY, SYGVKD. The V gene lost 6 bases and the J gene lost 3 bases, with 12 bases spanning the gap. The V and J genes are TRBV10-3 and TRBJ1-5; no firm D call. This TCR was sampled from an adult who received the AZD1222 COVID-19 vaccine. The sample in question was peripheral blood, obtained 28 days after the second AZD1222 dose. CDR3 sequence (DNA): TGTGCCATCAGCCCCCTGGGCATCAATCAGCCCCAGCATTTT. It translates to CAISPLGINQPQHF.